This T cell receptor (beta chain) appears in the sequencing data of a study of identical twins. MiXCR, applied by TCRdb to the 5' RACE reads, yields one record per CDR3 protein. The table includes about 900,000 distinct CDR3 sequences, roughly 12% detected once. Study-wide results and caveats: Where beta out-of-frame sequences were concerned, excess twin sharing was weaker.

This CDR3 region has 14 residues. J lost 2 bases, V lost 3 bases, and 3 bases had no gene match. CDR1 is SEHNR and CDR2 is FQNEAQ in the germline V gene (reference sequence). A note on this clonotype: Its antigen is not known.

A further study also used this sample, focusing on yellow fever vaccine responses in identical twins.

Input material: PBMCs. The TCR sequence derives from a woman aged 18-30 years in good health. This chain joins TRBV7-9 and TRBJ2-7, with 8 bases that match TRBD1. The CDR3 is CASSFQGAAYEQYV. The DNA for the CDR3 is TGTGCCAGCAGCTTTCAGGGGGCGGCCTACGAGCAGTACGTC.